A single sample gave rise to the 4 T cell receptor beta chains below, sequenced in a study of blood T cell repertoires in COVID-19 (dated by TCRdb to the early 2020s). Receptors were amplified or captured by the immunoSEQ multiplex PCR assay. Not all clones reach the TCRdb copy of this immuneACCESS table, which keeps in-frame sequences only. Checked studies attribute under half of the gap to unresolved V genes and leave the rest unexplained. The sample contains 250,000 to 350,000 clones, 92% of them found a single time. In total, the top ten clones hold around a sixth of the sample. What was sequenced was PBMCs or T cells enriched from blood (not recorded which). The receptor set was obtained from a woman in her twenties or thirties who had recovered from COVID-19.

V usage is TRBV3-1 (or the pseudogene TRBV3-2) and J usage is TRBJ1-2; D possibly corresponds to TRBD1 (5 bases). V was clipped by 6 bases and J by 4 bases, with 18 bases between them. This CDR3 comprises 15 residues. CDR1 is LGHDT, CDR2 YNNKEL, per germline (reference sequence). In DNA, the CDR3 is TGTGCCAGCAGTCCAATTACTGACAGACCCTATGGCTACACCTTC. Encoded protein: CASSPITDRPYGYTF.

This clone has just a few counts. The rearrangement links TRBV6-5 to TRBJ2-1; 7 bases line up with TRBD2. With V trimmed by 2 bases and J by 10 bases, 2 bases remained unmatched. CDR3 size: 12 residues. Germline CDR1 is MNHEY and CDR2 is SVGAGI. Here the CDR3 reads CASSYASGEQFF. For the CDR3, the DNA is TGTGCCAGCAGTTACGCTAGCGGAGAGCAGTTCTTC.

V and J are TRBV2 and TRBJ1-1, with D possibly being TRBD1 (5 bases). The V and J ends lost 4 bases and 9 bases respectively, with 15 bases between them. Germline CDR1 is SNHLY and CDR2 is FYNNEI. This CDR3 contains 13 residues. The CDR3 reads CASSVRGLQKAFF. The CDR3 region has the DNA TGTGCCAGCAGTGTCCGGGGACTCCAGAAAGCTTTCTTT.

The chain employs TRBV11-2 and TRBJ1-2; no clear D gene. CDR3 length: 15 residues. Per the germline V gene, CDR1 is SGHAT and CDR2 is FQNNGV. V lost 0 bases, J lost 5 bases, and 13 bases lay in between. The CDR3 DNA sequence: TGTGCCAGCAGCTTAGATCAAGGAGGGTATTATGGCTACACCTTC. This sequence encodes CASSLDQGGYYGYTF.